One sample yielded the 17 T cell receptor beta chains listed below, sequenced in a study of T cells in Graves' hyperthyroidism and ophthalmopathy. Amplification yielded TCR beta CDR3 regions, with RNA transcripts as the source. Researchers ran a first-round RT-PCR on the TCR CDR3 using the HTBI primer set. Via MiXCR, TCRdb re-called the multiplex PCR reads, giving one row per CDR3 protein. The sample lists about 560,000 distinct CDR3 sequences, over 15% occurring once. Sequencing was done on a sample of blood. The receptors were sampled from a woman aged 18-29 years with Graves' hyperthyroidism.

This clonotype occurred a few times. J is TRBJ2-1 and V is TRBV19; D remains unclear. V was shortened by 3 bases and J by 2 bases, with 8 bases between the two germline ends. The length of the CDR3 is 14 residues. Germline loops: CDR1 LNHDA, CDR2 SQIVND (reference sequence). The CDR3 nucleotides read TGTGCCAGTAGTATGGCCAACACCTACAATGAGCAGTTCTTC. Its protein is CASSMANTYNEQFF.

This clonotype showed up many times. This chain joins TRBV18 and TRBJ1-1; 9 nucleotides match TRBD1. This CDR3 is 14 amino acids long. Germline CDR1 reads KGHSH; CDR2 reads LQKENI. V shed 6 bases, J shed 7 bases, and the junction held 9 bases outside the gene matches. The CDR3 sequence is CASSRPGTGNEAFF. CDR3 sequence (DNA): TGTGCCAGCTCCCGTCCCGGGACAGGGAATGAAGCTTTCTTT.

J is TRBJ2-5 and V is TRBV11-2; D not certain. Germline CDR1 is SGHAT and CDR2 is FQNNGV. The CDR3 extends over 15 amino acids. V was pared by 5 bases and J by 5 bases, with 18 bases between. The CDR3 sequence: CASSPRPAGEETQYF. The DNA for the CDR3 is TGTGCCAGCAGCCCGCGTCCTGCCGGAGAGGAGACCCAGTACTTC.

The J gene is TRBJ2-1, the V gene TRBV4-1, with 12 positions matching TRBD2. Germline loops: CDR1 MGHRA, CDR2 YSYEKL. The CDR3 runs 17 residues. Trimming took 5 bases from V and 0 from J; bases not matched to a gene: 5. Written as DNA, the CDR3 is TGCGCCAGCAGCTTCCGGACTAGCGGGATCTCCTACAATGAGCAGTTCTTC. It encodes CASSFRTSGISYNEQFF.

This clonotype was observed many times. V is TRBV12-3 or TRBV12-4 and J is TRBJ2-3; 10 bases agree with TRBD2. The CDR3 totals 17 residues. V lost 3 bases to trimming and J lost 2 bases; unmatched junction nucleotides: 8. The CDR3 spells CASSLRVAGGNTDTQYF. Written as DNA, the CDR3 is TGTGCCAGCAGTTTGCGGGTAGCGGGGGGAAACACAGATACGCAGTATTTT.

This clonotype was detected many times. A junction boundary mismatches the germline segment, possibly from a read error. This chain connects TRBV20-1 to TRBJ2-7; D possibly matches TRBD1 or TRBD2 (7 bases each). The CDR3 loop spans 12 amino acids. Germline V gives CDR1 DFQATT, CDR2 SNEGSKA (reference sequence). Here the CDR3 reads CRATGDYYEQYF. In nucleotides, the CDR3 is TGCAGGGCTACAGGGGACTACTACGAGCAGTACTTC.

About this clonotype itself: This may come from a read error, since a much larger clone is one base off. Here the CDR3 omits its conserved ending phenylalanine or tryptophan, so a read error is the likely source. The chain joins TRBV20-1 to TRBJ2-1, with 10 positions matching TRBD2. The CDR3 has 14 amino acids. With V trimmed by 4 bases and J by 6 bases, 6 bases remained unmatched. Germline V gene data show CDR1 as DFQATT and CDR2 as SNEGSKA (reference sequence). The CDR3 DNA reads as TGCAGTGCTAAAGCGGGAGGGCCGGGCAATGAGCAGTTCATC. This sequence encodes CSAKAGGPGNEQFI.

Ten or more counts support this clonotype. The chain carries TRBV28 and TRBJ2-7; 7 bases are shared with TRBD2. The CDR3 totals 13 residues. Germline CDR1 is MDHEN and CDR2 is SYDVKM. V shed 8 bases, J shed 1 base, and the junction held 5 bases outside the gene matches. CDR3 nucleotides: TGTGCCAGCGGGCGGGAGATGTCCTACGAGCAGTACTTC. Protein sequence: CASGREMSYEQYF.

The chain is built from TRBV4-1 and TRBJ1-2, with TRBD1 identical over 9 bases. The length of the CDR3 is 14 residues. V lost 3 bases, J lost 7 bases, and 6 bases stayed unmatched. Germline assignment: CDR1 MGHRA and CDR2 YSYEKL. In DNA, the CDR3 is TGCGCCAGCAGCCACGTGGGACAGGGTGGTGGCTACACCTTC. It codes for CASSHVGQGGGYTF.

This clonotype came up many times. V and J are TRBV20-1 and TRBJ2-3, with 11 nucleotides matching TRBD2. Germline V gene lookup returns CDR1 DFQATT and CDR2 SNEGSKA (reference sequence). The CDR3 runs to 17 residues. After removal of 3 bases from V and 2 bases from J, the junction contained 10 bases not matched to a gene. CDR3 residues: CSASPAPGLAVTDTQYF. In DNA form, the CDR3 reads TGCAGTGCTAGTCCGGCCCCGGGACTAGCGGTCACAGATACGCAGTATTTT.

The chain has TRBV5-1 and TRBJ2-1, with a weak D call TRBD1 (6 bases). The CDR3 extends over 13 amino acids. Trimming cost V 3 bases and J 5 bases, with 9 bases left between them. The germline V gene has CDR1 SGHRS and CDR2 YFSETQ. The CDR3 sequence is CASSWGPDNEQFF. CDR3 nucleotide sequence: TGCGCCAGCAGCTGGGGGCCCGACAATGAGCAGTTCTTC.

This clonotype has just a few counts. The rearrangement joins TRBV19 to TRBJ1-3; a weak D match, TRBD1 (6 bases). Germline V gene sequence: CDR1 LNHDA, CDR2 SQIVND (reference sequence). The CDR3 is made up of 14 amino acids. Trimming stripped 7 bases from V and 4 bases from J, with 14 bases between. CDR3 protein: CASIHPGHGNTIYF. CDR3 nucleotides: TGTGCCAGTATCCACCCGGGACACGGAAACACCATATATTTT.

The V call is TRBV6-2 or TRBV6-3, the J call TRBJ2-4, with a weak D call TRBD2 (6 bases). From germline, CDR1 is MNHEY and CDR2 SVGEGT. This CDR3 has 15 residues. The ends were cut back, 4 bases at V and 6 bases at J, with 16 bases in the middle. The chain's CDR3 is CASSFLRRGRNIQYF. The CDR3 DNA reads TGTGCCAGCAGTTTTCTGAGACGGGGGAGAAACATTCAGTACTTC.

This clonotype was counted ten times or more. The rearrangement links TRBV6-2 or TRBV6-3 to TRBJ1-3; D unresolved. The CDR3 runs to 13 residues. Trimming took off 0 bases at V and 3 bases at J, with 3 bases between the two ends. Germline CDR1 and CDR2: MNHEY and SVGEGT. CDR3 in DNA: TGTGCCAGCAGTTACTCGAATGGAAACACCATATATTTT. Translated, it gives CASSYSNGNTIYF.

The chain carries TRBV18 and TRBJ2-2; D assignment may be TRBD1 or TRBD2 (5 bases each). The V gene lost 3 bases and the J gene lost 6 bases, with 17 bases spanning the gap. CDR3 length equals 16 residues. CDR1 and CDR2 from the germline V gene are KGHSH and LQKENI. The CDR3 nucleotides are TGTGCCAGCTCACCCTACGGGACGAGGGCCTCCGGGGAGCTGTTTTTT. It codes for CASSPYGTRASGELFF. The variable domain in full, with the rest retrieved from reference TRBV18 and TRBJ2-2, is NAGVMQNPRHLVRRRGQEARLRCSPMKGHSHVYWYRQLPEEGLKFMVYLQKENIIDESGMPKERFSAEFPKEGPSILRIQQVVRGDSAAYFCASSPYGTRASGELFFGEGSRLTVL.

This clonotype was counted many times. The J gene is TRBJ1-1, the V gene TRBV4-1; no firm D call. V shed 3 bases and J shed 0 bases, with 11 bases lying between them. CDR1 is MGHRA, CDR2 YSYEKL, per germline. This CDR3 contains 15 residues. In DNA, the CDR3 is TGCGCCAGCAGCCAGACCGGGAATATGAACACTGAAGCTTTCTTT. As protein: CASSQTGNMNTEAFF.

This clonotype was recorded at least ten times. J is TRBJ1-2 and V is TRBV12-3 or TRBV12-4; D possibly corresponds to TRBD1 (5 bases). The CDR3 extends over 16 amino acids. V gave up 6 bases and J gave up 9 bases, with 26 bases separating them. Written as DNA, the CDR3 is TGTGCCAGCAGCCTTACTTTAGGGGCCTCTCAAGGCAGCTACACCTTC. It encodes CASSLTLGASQGSYTF.